What follows are 27 T cell receptor beta chains derived from one specimen sequenced in a study of cytomegalovirus exposure and HLA in healthy donors. Profiling relied on immunoSEQ multiplex PCR, and the TCRdb table lists in-frame clones only, not all of them. In the table there are about 56,000 clones, roughly 92% of which are singletons. Sequencing was performed on PBMCs. The receptors originated from a young man in good health and CMV-seronegative.

V gene TRBV19 combines with J gene TRBJ2-7, with D perhaps matching TRBD2 (6 bases). CDR1 LNHDA and CDR2 SQIVND come from the germline V gene (reference sequence). CDR3 length: 13 residues. Trimming pared 6 bases from V and 3 bases from J, leaving 12 bases between. CDR3 in DNA: TGTGCCAGTAGCGGGAGAGGCGGCTACGAGCAGTACTTC. Residues: CASSGRGGYEQYF.

V usage is TRBV6-4 and J usage is TRBJ2-1; 9 bases are a match to TRBD2. V lost 2 bases and J lost 2; bases outside the gene matches: 7. The CDR3 covers 17 residues. Germline V gene sequence: CDR1 MRHNA, CDR2 SNTAGT. The CDR3 spells CASSDLIAGEAYNEQFF. DNA for the CDR3: TGTGCCAGCAGTGACCTGATAGCGGGAGAGGCCTACAATGAGCAGTTCTTC.

This chain joins TRBV25-1 and TRBJ1-2; D possibly corresponds to TRBD1 (5 bases). V was clipped by 3 bases and J by 8 bases, with 16 bases between them. Germline V gene sequence: CDR1 MGHDK, CDR2 SYGVNS. CDR3 size: 14 residues. CDR3 sequence reads: CASSEAGAWGGYTF. Here the CDR3 DNA reads TGTGCCAGCAGTGAGGCAGGCGCTTGGGGCGGCTACACCTTC.

This chain joins TRBV27 and TRBJ1-4, with 9 bases fitting TRBD1. Trimming removed 7 bases from V and 8 bases from J; junction bases left unmatched: 17. The CDR3 sequence is 17 residues long. Germline CDR1 is MNHEY and CDR2 is SMNVEV (reference sequence). In nucleotides, the CDR3 is TGTGCCAGCACCCATCTGAGGGCTGGGACAGGGTTGGAAAAACTGTTTTTT. Translation: CASTHLRAGTGLEKLFF.

This chain joins TRBV27 and TRBJ2-5, with TRBD2 identical over 10 bases. Germline V lookup: CDR1 MNHEY, CDR2 SMNVEV (reference sequence). Trimming took 2 bases from V and 4 from J; bases not matched to a gene: 4. The CDR3 totals 15 residues. CDR3 region: CASSLTLAGVETQYF. Written as DNA, the CDR3 is TGTGCCAGCAGTTTAACTCTAGCGGGAGTAGAGACCCAGTACTTC.

The V call is TRBV6-1, the J call TRBJ2-1; 8 nucleotides match TRBD2. This CDR3 comprises 15 residues. Germline-derived CDR1 and CDR2 are MNHNS and SASEGT. J lost 8 bases, V lost 6 bases, and 12 bases had no gene match. CDR3: CASRTGSGNVDEQFF. DNA of the CDR3: TGTGCCAGCAGAACGGGTAGCGGGAATGTCGATGAGCAGTTCTTC.

The V and J genes are TRBV4-1 and TRBJ2-7; possibly TRBD2 for D (6 bases). The V gene's germline CDR1 is MGHRA and CDR2 YSYEKL. The CDR3 runs to 14 residues. Trimming stripped 6 bases from V and 3 bases from J, with 15 bases between. The CDR3, as DNA: TGCGCCAGCAGTCGTCCGGGAGAGGACTACGAGCAGTACTTC. Translated, it gives CASSRPGEDYEQYF.

The CDR3 sequence: CARSSHRPLAWELFF. The CDR3 DNA is TGTGCCAGAAGCTCTCACCGCCCTCTGGCCTGGGAGCTGTTTTTT. V is TRBV5-3 and J is TRBJ2-2; unclear D gene. TRBV5-3 is an ORF, and what it does is uncertain. CDR3 size: 15 residues. Trimming removed 3 bases at V and 9 bases at J, with 18 bases between.

This chain uses TRBV6-1 with TRBJ1-2; D is possibly TRBD1 (5 bases). Germline V gives CDR1 MNHNS, CDR2 SASEGT. The CDR3 consists of 14 residues. V was cut by 1 base and J by 2 bases, with 8 bases left in between. CDR3 coding DNA: TGTGCCAGCAGTGAAGATACAGGAAACTATGGCTACACCTTC. Translating it yields CASSEDTGNYGYTF.

The chain has TRBV28 and TRBJ2-3; tentatively, D is TRBD2 (5 bases). Germline values: CDR1 MDHEN, CDR2 SYDVKM. Between the trimmed V and J ends, which lost 6 bases and 4 bases, there was a span of 14 bases. The CDR3 runs 14 residues. CDR3 sequence reads: CASRSTSYPDTQYF. CDR3 nucleotide sequence: TGTGCCAGCAGGTCCACTAGTTACCCAGATACGCAGTATTTT.

This clone was counted only a few times. The rearrangement uses TRBV27 and TRBJ2-1; 8 nucleotides align to TRBD2. This CDR3 contains 15 residues. V shed 2 bases and J 7 bases; nucleotides not matched to a gene: 7. The germline CDR1 and CDR2 sequences are MNHEY and SMNVEV (reference sequence). CDR3 DNA sequence: TGTGCCAGCAGTTTAGCGGGACTAGGATTGAATGAGCAGTTCTTC. This encodes CASSLAGLGLNEQFF.

V usage is TRBV7-2 and J usage is TRBJ2-7; 9 nucleotides agree with TRBD2. The germline V gene encodes CDR1 SGHTA and CDR2 FQGNSA. V lost 0 bases, J lost 2 bases, and 5 bases stayed unmatched. CDR3 length: 16 amino acids. The CDR3 reads CASSLAASGATYEQYF. The CDR3 DNA follows: TGTGCCAGCAGCTTAGCGGCTAGCGGGGCTACCTACGAGCAGTACTTC.

V is TRBV29-1 and J is TRBJ2-2, with 8 bases lining up with TRBD1. The J segment lost 4 bases and the V segment lost 4 bases, leaving 5 bases of the junction unmatched. In germline, CDR1 is SQVTM, CDR2 ANQGSEA. CDR3 length equals 14 residues. CDR3 loop: CSVGTGRLTGELFF. The CDR3 DNA follows: TGCAGCGTTGGGACAGGGAGGCTCACCGGGGAGCTGTTTTTT.

The gene calls are TRBV5-5 and TRBJ2-3; 7 bases fit TRBD1. Germline V gene sequence: CDR1 SGHKS, CDR2 YYEKEE (reference sequence). There are 16 residues in the CDR3. The V segment lost 4 bases and the J segment 2 bases; nucleotides outside the gene matches: 10. In DNA, the CDR3 is TGTGCCAGCAGCAGCCAATGGACAGGCGCCACAGATACGCAGTATTTT. Translation: CASSSQWTGATDTQYF. Full variable domain (remainder filled in from reference TRBV5-5 and TRBJ2-3): DAGVTQSPTHLIKTRGQQVTLRCSPISGHKSVSWYQQVLGQGPQFIFQYYEKEERGRGNFPDRFSARQFPNYSSELNVNALLLGDSALYLCASSSQWTGATDTQYFGPGTRLTVL.

The V gene is TRBV7-6, the J gene TRBJ2-7, with 9 positions matching TRBD1. After removal of 5 bases from V and 5 bases from J, the junction contained 10 bases not matched to a gene. The V gene's germline CDR1 is SGHVS and CDR2 FNYEAQ. The CDR3 has 15 residues. The CDR3 here is CASSTPGTGSNEQYF. The CDR3 nucleotides read TGTGCCAGCAGCACCCCCGGGACAGGGAGTAACGAGCAGTACTTC.

The chain carries TRBV28 and TRBJ2-7; weak D call: TRBD2 (6 bases). Trimming shortened V by 1 base and J by 2 bases, and 15 bases separated the two germline ends. Per the germline V gene, CDR1 is MDHEN and CDR2 is SYDVKM. The CDR3 covers 16 residues. The CDR3 nucleotides are TGTGCCAGCAGTTTATCCTTTCTGGGGAGGACCTACGAGCAGTACTTC. As protein: CASSLSFLGRTYEQYF.

This chain links TRBV4-1 with TRBJ1-3, with 7 bases matching TRBD1. There are 15 residues in the CDR3. Germline loops: CDR1 MGHRA, CDR2 YSYEKL. V lost 4 bases and J lost 6; bases outside the gene matches: 9. CDR3 nucleotide sequence: TGCGCCAGCAGCCCTACCTCGGGACAGACAAACACCATATATTTT. This codes for CASSPTSGQTNTIYF.

This chain joins TRBV5-6 and TRBJ1-1; TRBD1 matches 8 bases. After removal of 1 base from V and 8 bases from J, the junction contained 7 bases not matched to a gene. Germline V gene lookup returns CDR1 SGHDT and CDR2 YYEEEE. This CDR3 is built from 14 residues. The chain's CDR3 is CASSLRGTGYEAFF. CDR3 nucleotides: TGTGCCAGCAGCTTGAGAGGGACAGGCTACGAAGCTTTCTTT.

The chain combines TRBV7-9 with TRBJ1-3, with TRBD1 matching over 10 bases. Germline CDR1 SEHNR, CDR2 FQNEAQ (reference sequence). Germline trimming cut 4 bases from V and 1 base from J; bases unmatched to any gene: 4. The CDR3 length is 16 residues. As DNA, the CDR3 is TGTGCCAGCAGCTCAAGACAGGGGGCGTCTGGAAACACCATATATTTT. This translates into CASSSRQGASGNTIYF.

The chain couples TRBV2 to TRBJ2-7; possible D gene TRBD2, 5 bases. Trimming stripped 7 bases from V and 0 bases from J, with 16 bases between. The CDR3 consists of 15 residues. Germline V gene data show CDR1 as SNHLY and CDR2 as FYNNEI. This CDR3 reads CASNKGLGNSYEQYF. The CDR3 nucleotides read TGTGCCAGCAATAAAGGACTGGGAAACTCCTACGAGCAGTACTTC. The full variable domain, completed using reference TRBV2 and TRBJ2-7, is EPEVTQTPSHQVTQMGQEVILRCVPISNHLYFYWYRQILGQKVEFLVSFYNNEISEKSEIFDDQFSVERPDGSNFTLKIRSTKLEDSAMYFCASNKGLGNSYEQYFGPGTRLTVT.

The genes are TRBV7-2 and TRBJ2-1; D ambiguous. The CDR3 runs 11 residues. The ends were cut back, 4 bases at V and 12 bases at J, with 10 bases in the middle. The germline V gene has CDR1 SGHTA and CDR2 FQGNSA. The CDR3 protein is CASSSYGVQFF. The CDR3 DNA sequence: TGTGCCAGCAGCTCCTACGGTGTGCAGTTCTTC.

The chain recombines TRBV20-1 with TRBJ2-1; no clear D gene. The V gene lost 6 bases and the J gene lost 6 bases, with 6 bases spanning the gap. CDR3 length equals 10 residues. In germline, CDR1 is DFQATT, CDR2 SNEGSKA (reference sequence). The CDR3 sequence: CSAAVNEQFF. CDR3 sequence (DNA): TGCAGTGCCGCGGTCAATGAGCAGTTCTTC.

This clone was recorded a few times. The V and J genes are TRBV2 and TRBJ2-3, with TRBD2 as a possible D gene (6 bases). The CDR3 is 15 amino acids. Germline loops: CDR1 SNHLY, CDR2 FYNNEI. Trimming shortened V by 6 bases and J by 6 bases, and 19 bases separated the two germline ends. For the CDR3, the DNA is TGTGCCAGCAGCCGAGGGGTGATAGCGGCGGATACGCAGTATTTT. The encoded protein is CASSRGVIAADTQYF. Full variable domain (rest looked up from reference TRBV2 and TRBJ2-3): EPEVTQTPSHQVTQMGQEVILRCVPISNHLYFYWYRQILGQKVEFLVSFYNNEISEKSEIFDDQFSVERPDGSNFTLKIRSTKLEDSAMYFCASSRGVIAADTQYFGPGTRLTVL.

This clone was seen just once. The chain uses TRBV9 and TRBJ2-1; maybe TRBD2 (6 bases). V was pared by 0 bases and J by 10 bases, with 14 bases between. CDR3 length equals 14 residues. CDR1 is SGDLS, CDR2 YYNGEE, per germline. The CDR3 here is CASSVEGLGREQFF. The CDR3 coding sequence is TGTGCCAGCAGCGTAGAAGGGCTTGGGAGGGAGCAGTTCTTC.

The rearrangement uses TRBV13 and TRBJ2-4; D ambiguous. The CDR3 consists of 13 residues. Germline CDR1 and CDR2: PRHDT and FYEKMQ (reference sequence). Trimming cost V 2 bases and J 0 bases, with 2 bases left between them. The CDR3 sequence is CASSLLAKNIQYF. CDR3 sequence (DNA): TGTGCCAGCAGCTTACTAGCCAAAAACATTCAGTACTTC.

The rearrangement joins TRBV7-2 to TRBJ2-7, with D perhaps matching TRBD2 (6 bases). V dropped 5 bases and J dropped 2 bases, with 16 bases sitting between them. The germline V gene has CDR1 SGHTA and CDR2 FQGNSA. This CDR3 contains 15 residues. The CDR3 bases are TGTGCCAGCAGCCCAAATACGGGACTTACCTACGAGCAGTACTTC. Protein: CASSPNTGLTYEQYF.

The CDR3 spells CAISEARGISEQYF. CDR3 nucleotides: TGTGCCATCAGTGAAGCAAGGGGTATAAGCGAGCAGTACTTC. V gene TRBV10-3 combines with J gene TRBJ2-7, with D possibly being TRBD1 (5 bases). The CDR3 is 14 amino acids. The V gene lost 3 bases and the J gene lost 6 bases, with 15 bases spanning the gap. CDR1 and CDR2 from the germline V gene are ENHRY and SYGVKD.